Below are 19 T cell receptor beta chains sequenced from a single sample in a study of technical replicates of blood from several donors. Measured with immunoSEQ multiplex PCR; TCRdb has only the in-frame clones, and not every one. The sample consists of roughly 70,000 clones, around 93% of them appearing once. The sequenced sample was T cells isolated from PBMCs. Receptors originate from a human donor in good health.

The table lists this clone with a count of one. The V gene is TRBV6-5, the J gene TRBJ2-5, with a possible D match to TRBD1 (6 bases). Trimming cost V 2 bases and J 5 bases, with 15 bases left between them. The CDR3 totals 15 residues. Germline V gene lookup returns CDR1 MNHEY and CDR2 SVGAGI. The CDR3: CASSYEGTTGETQYF. CDR3 coding DNA: TGTGCCAGCAGTTACGAGGGGACCACAGGGGAGACCCAGTACTTC.

In its sample, this clone was seen once. The chain couples TRBV28 to TRBJ2-7, with D tentatively TRBD2 (6 bases). There are 14 residues in the CDR3. V dropped 3 bases and J dropped 4 bases, with 13 bases sitting between them. Germline assignment: CDR1 MDHEN and CDR2 SYDVKM. CDR3 bases: TGTGCCAGCAGTTTGGGGGACTTGATATACGAGCAGTACTTC. Protein: CASSLGDLIYEQYF. Supplemented by reference TRBV28 and TRBJ2-7, the full variable domain reads DVKVTQSSRYLVKRTGEKVFLECVQDMDHENMFWYRQDPGLGLRLIYFSYDVKMKEKGDIPEGYSVSREKKERFSLILESASTNQTSMYLCASSLGDLIYEQYFGPGTRLTVT.

V usage is TRBV27 and J usage is TRBJ2-5; no firm D call. This CDR3 region has 12 residues. Looked up from germline, CDR1 is MNHEY and CDR2 is SMNVEV (reference sequence). Deletions cut 5 bases from V and 7 bases from J, with 11 bases between. This CDR3 is CASSPGAGTQYF. In nucleotides, the CDR3 is TGTGCCAGCAGTCCCGGAGCCGGGACCCAGTACTTC.

This rearrangement joins TRBV7-9 to TRBJ2-7; D might be TRBD1 (6 bases). The CDR3 sequence is 15 residues long. Per germline, CDR1 SEHNR and CDR2 FQNEAQ (reference sequence). V lost 5 bases to trimming and J lost 4 bases, with 18 bases between them. The CDR3 DNA follows: TGTGCCAGCAGCCCAAACACAGGGTTGACGTACGAGCAGTACTTC. As protein: CASSPNTGLTYEQYF.

J is TRBJ2-1 and V is TRBV28, with TRBD1 identical over 7 bases. Germline CDR1 is MDHEN and CDR2 is SYDVKM. The CDR3 is 16 residues long. The trim removed 5 bases at V and 1 base at J, leaving 8 bases unmatched. CDR3: CASSTYRQGSYNEQFF. DNA for the CDR3: TGTGCCAGCAGTACTTATCGACAGGGATCCTACAATGAGCAGTTCTTC.

This chain uses TRBV5-6 with TRBJ1-6; D unresolved. Deletions cut 1 base from V and 6 bases from J, with 11 bases between. There are 15 residues in the CDR3. Germline V gene sequence: CDR1 SGHDT, CDR2 YYEEEE. CDR3 coding DNA: TGTGCCAGCAGCTTGTCGGGTTACCCTAATTCACCCCTCCACTTT. Translation gives CASSLSGYPNSPLHF.

The chain is built from TRBV7-9 and TRBJ2-7; 7 nucleotides match TRBD1. Germline CDR1 SEHNR, CDR2 FQNEAQ (reference sequence). The CDR3 consists of 15 residues. V shed 4 bases and J 3 bases; nucleotides not matched to a gene: 9. In DNA form, the CDR3 reads TGTGCCAGCAGCTCAAAGGGGACAGACAACTACGAGCAGTACTTC. Its translation: CASSSKGTDNYEQYF.

The gene calls are TRBV7-9 and TRBJ1-4, with a possible D match to TRBD1 (6 bases). The CDR3 has 14 residues. Trimming took 4 bases from V and 7 from J, leaving 13 bases between them. The germline V gene has CDR1 SEHNR and CDR2 FQNEAQ (reference sequence). CDR3 loop: CASSSRQETEKLFF. DNA of the CDR3: TGTGCCAGCAGCTCAAGACAGGAGACTGAAAAACTGTTTTTT. The full variable domain, rest sourced from reference TRBV7-9 and TRBJ1-4, is DTGVSQNPRHKITKRGQNVTFRCDPISEHNRLYWYRQTLGQGPEFLTYFQNEAQLEKSRLLSDRFSAERPKGSFSTLEIQRTEQGDSAMYLCASSSRQETEKLFFGSGTQLSVL.

J is TRBJ2-1 and V is TRBV4-2, with 14 nucleotides matching TRBD2. The J segment lost 0 bases and the V segment lost 4 bases, leaving 8 bases of the junction unmatched. CDR3 length: 19 amino acids. The germline gives CDR1 LGHNA, CDR2 YNFKEQ. The CDR3 protein is CASSPGTSGRTSSYNEQFF. CDR3 bases: TGTGCCAGCAGCCCGGGGACTAGCGGGAGAACGAGCTCCTACAATGAGCAGTTCTTC.

The rearrangement links TRBV19 to TRBJ1-1; D is ambiguous. The germline V gene has CDR1 LNHDA and CDR2 SQIVND (reference sequence). The germline V and J ends were trimmed by 5 bases and 1 base, with 8 bases remaining between them. The CDR3 spans 13 residues. The CDR3, as DNA: TGTGCCAGTAGTGGGTGGGCGAACACTGAAGCTTTCTTT. Protein sequence: CASSGWANTEAFF.

CDR3 protein: CASSPRGTGGIGGTEAFF. The CDR3 nucleotides read TGTGCCAGCAGTCCTCGGGGGACAGGGGGGATCGGGGGCACTGAAGCTTTCTTT. The rearrangement uses TRBV2 and TRBJ1-1; the match to TRBD1 covers 11 bases. J gave up 4 bases and V 5 bases, and 15 bases lay outside the gene matches. The CDR3 runs 18 residues. Germline loops: CDR1 SNHLY, CDR2 FYNNEI.

CDR3 coding DNA: TGTGCCAGCAGCGTAGTAGCCGATGAGCAGTTCTTC. Protein sequence: CASSVVADEQFF. This chain links TRBV6-6 with TRBJ2-1; D uncertain. This CDR3 comprises 12 residues. Germline lookup yields CDR1 MNHNY and CDR2 SVGAGI (reference sequence). Trimming took off 6 bases at V and 8 bases at J, with 11 bases between the two ends.

V is TRBV9 and J is TRBJ1-1; a possible D gene is TRBD1 (5 bases). Germline-derived CDR1 and CDR2 are SGDLS and YYNGEE. The CDR3 spans 17 residues. Trimming shortened V by 6 bases and J by 1 base, and 22 bases separated the two germline ends. The CDR3 nucleotides are TGTGCCAGCACCAGTACCCCGGGACCGCGGGGGAACACTGAAGCTTTCTTT. This encodes CASTSTPGPRGNTEAFF.

This chain connects TRBV7-9 to TRBJ1-2; D remains ambiguous. Looked up from germline, CDR1 is SEHNR and CDR2 is FQNEAQ (reference sequence). V was clipped by 5 bases and J by 6 bases, with 7 bases between them. CDR3 length: 11 residues. CDR3 residues: CASSQMDGYTF. The CDR3 bases are TGTGCCAGCAGCCAGATGGATGGCTACACCTTC.

The chain joins TRBV9 to TRBJ2-1, with a tentative D call TRBD2 (6 bases). The V and J ends lost 2 bases and 0 bases respectively, with 12 bases between them. The germline V gene encodes CDR1 SGDLS and CDR2 YYNGEE. CDR3 size: 16 residues. This CDR3 reads CASSVAGEASYNEQFF. CDR3 coding DNA: TGTGCCAGCAGCGTTGCTGGGGAGGCCTCCTACAATGAGCAGTTCTTC.

V usage is TRBV19 and J usage is TRBJ1-2; D is unresolved. CDR3 length: 14 amino acids. Trimming took off 5 bases at V and 0 bases at J, with 10 bases between the two ends. CDR1 and CDR2 (germline): LNHDA, SQIVND (reference sequence). CDR3 protein: CASSPGVANYGYTF. In nucleotides, the CDR3 is TGTGCCAGTAGTCCCGGGGTAGCTAACTATGGCTACACCTTC. The full variable domain, completed using reference TRBV19 and TRBJ1-2, is DGGITQSPKYLFRKEGQNVTLSCEQNLNHDAMYWYRQDPGQGLRLIYYSQIVNDFQKGDIAEGYSVSREKKESFPLTVTSAQKNPTAFYLCASSPGVANYGYTFGSGTRLTVV.

This clone has just one count. The chain carries TRBV19 and TRBJ2-3, with 10 bases that match TRBD2. Unmatched junction bases numbered 8, after V lost 5 bases and J lost 0 bases. In germline, CDR1 is LNHDA, CDR2 SQIVND (reference sequence). CDR3 length equals 17 residues. In DNA, the CDR3 is TGTGCCAGTAGTCCGGTAGCGGGGGGCGGGAGCACAGATACGCAGTATTTT. Amino acids: CASSPVAGGGSTDTQYF.

Concerning this clone itself: A junction boundary mismatches the germline segment, possibly from a read error. V and J are TRBV7-7 and TRBJ2-2; the D gene is possibly TRBD1 (5 bases). The CDR3 is 15 residues long. Germline CDR1 and CDR2: SSHAT and FNYEAQ (reference sequence). Here the CDR3 reads CASSWGTGLAGELFF. CDR3 DNA: TGTGCTAGCAGCTGGGGAACAGGATTAGCCGGGGAGCTGTTTTTT.

V gene TRBV30 combines with J gene TRBJ1-2, with 7 nucleotides matching TRBD1. CDR1 and CDR2 (germline): GTSNPN, SVGIG (reference sequence). The V segment lost 4 bases and the J segment 5 bases; nucleotides outside the gene matches: 7. CDR3 length: 13 amino acids. The chain's CDR3 is CAWISGQLYGYTF. CDR3 DNA: TGTGCCTGGATTTCGGGACAGCTATATGGCTACACCTTC.